Detailed here is one TCR beta chain. Only in-frame clones appear in the TCRdb table, and some are missing; sequencing was by immunoSEQ multiplex PCR. The sample yields 150,000 to 200,000 clones, approximately 80% seen once. Germline V lookup: CDR1 LNHDA, CDR2 SQIVND (reference sequence). Trimming at V came to 6 bases and at J to 6 bases, leaving 10 bases not matched to a gene. There are 15 residues in the CDR3. These data originate in a study of cytomegalovirus exposure and HLA in healthy donors. V gene TRBV19 combines with J gene TRBJ1-5, with 8 nucleotides matching TRBD1. This sequence was found in a young man in good health and CMV-seropositive. The sequenced sample consisted of PBMCs. CDR3 protein: CASSRGQGVTQPQHF. The CDR3 region has the DNA TGTGCCAGTAGCAGAGGACAGGGTGTGACTCAGCCCCAGCATTTT.